Listed below are T cell receptor beta chains from one sample, sequenced in a study of a mutant IDH1 vaccine in newly diagnosed glioma. These TCRs are of unknown antigen specificity. Only in-frame clones appear in the TCRdb table, and some are missing; sequencing was by immunoSEQ multiplex PCR. This sample carries over 55,000 clones, around 80% of them seen once, and the ten largest clones take around 8.4%. Sequenced here: PBMCs, sampled from a glioma patient whose treatment included an IDH1 peptide vaccine. The source of these receptors is a middle-aged woman with glioma. Some clones in this sample may be carry-over from other donors' samples. Each CDR3 is given with its conserved first and last residue. D genes are given only for firm matches.

D gene: TRBD1
V gene: TRBV7-2
CDR3 protein: CASSTTGGRNTEAFF

D gene: TRBD1
V gene: TRBV18
CDR3 protein: CASSPRTGGAYEQYF

D gene: TRBD1
V gene: TRBV4-1
CDR3 protein: CASSQDGRGLSEKLFF

D gene: .
V gene: TRBV11-2
CDR3 protein: CASSSVRQDPYGYTF

D gene: .
V gene: TRBV7-2
CDR3 protein: CASSLDFQSSYEQYF

D gene: TRBD1
V gene: TRBV11-2
CDR3 protein: CASSLAPGQGPKYYEQYF

D gene: TRBD2
V gene: TRBV7-2
CDR3 protein: CASSRTSGGSYEQYF

D gene: TRBD2
V gene: TRBV4-3
CDR3 protein: CASSQRTSADTQYF

D gene: TRBD1
V gene: TRBV13
CDR3 protein: CASSLGGQGPTYNEQFF

D gene: .
V gene: TRBV12-1
CDR3 protein: CASSTVLYSNQPQHF

D gene: TRBD1
V gene: TRBV9
CDR3 protein: CASSLRTGGETGELFF

D gene: .
V gene: TRBV6-6
CDR3 protein: CASSYSSANYGYTF

D gene: .
V gene: TRBV30
CDR3 protein: CAWSRDAQSEQYF

D gene: .
V gene: TRBV5-1
CDR3 protein: CASSLEVSSYNEQFF

D gene: .
V gene: TRBV2
CDR3 protein: CASVRRGKETQYF

D gene: .
V gene: TRBV27
CDR3 protein: CASSTRAWDMKSGANVLTF

D gene: .
V gene: TRBV30
CDR3 protein: CAWKVGRGVEKLFF

D gene: .
V gene: TRBV10-1
CDR3 protein: CASSDRRNTIYF

D gene: .
V gene: TRBV13
CDR3 protein: CASSPAPDYEQYF

D gene: TRBD1
V gene: TRBV19
CDR3 protein: CASSIGGQGKTDTQYF

D gene: .
V gene: TRBV5-6
CDR3 protein: CASSLMAGDEKLFF

D gene: .
V gene: TRBV7-2
CDR3 protein: CASSLGIGWREKLFF